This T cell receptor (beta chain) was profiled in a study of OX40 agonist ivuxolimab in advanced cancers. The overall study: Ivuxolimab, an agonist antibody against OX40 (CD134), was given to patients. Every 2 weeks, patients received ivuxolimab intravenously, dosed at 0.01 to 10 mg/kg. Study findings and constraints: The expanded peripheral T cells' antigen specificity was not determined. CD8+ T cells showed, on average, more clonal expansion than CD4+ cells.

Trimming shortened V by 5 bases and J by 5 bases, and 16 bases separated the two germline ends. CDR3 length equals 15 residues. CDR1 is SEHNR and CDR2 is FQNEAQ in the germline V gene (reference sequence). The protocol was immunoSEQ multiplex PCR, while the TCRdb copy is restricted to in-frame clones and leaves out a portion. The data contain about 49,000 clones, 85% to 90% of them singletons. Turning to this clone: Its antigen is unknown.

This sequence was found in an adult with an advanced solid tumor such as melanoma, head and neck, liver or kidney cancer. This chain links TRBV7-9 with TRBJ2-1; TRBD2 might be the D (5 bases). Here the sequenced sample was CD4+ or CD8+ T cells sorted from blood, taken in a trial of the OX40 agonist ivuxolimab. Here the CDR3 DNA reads TGTGCCAGCAGCCCCCGAGGGTGGGAGAACAATGAGCAGTTCTTC. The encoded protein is CASSPRGWENNEQFF.